This T cell receptor (beta chain) was found in a study of T cell changes during pregnancy in multiple sclerosis. Assay: immunoSEQ multiplex PCR; the TCRdb copy retains only in-frame clones and omits some. The profile shows around 50,000 clones, roughly 94% of them singletons. This CDR3 has 17 residues. J gave up 1 base and V 1 base, and 5 bases lay outside the gene matches. Looked up from germline, CDR1 is WNHNN and CDR2 is SYGVQD (reference sequence). This sequence was found in a female donor with multiple sclerosis, enrolled in a pregnancy study. The sample here was CD4+ T cells from peripheral blood mononuclear cells, taken in the first trimester of pregnancy. The chain combines TRBV10-1 with TRBJ2-5; 11 bases align to TRBD2. As DNA, the CDR3 is TGCGCCAGCAGTGAGTACCTAGCGGGGGGCCTCCAAGAGACCCAGTACTTC. Translated, it gives CASSEYLAGGLQETQYF.